This T cell receptor beta chain was captured by sequencing in a study of blood T cells in healthy people across ages. Findings and caveats of the study: Estimated diversity, derived from one million T cells, was regarded as an underestimate.

Together with a sample-barcoded 5' primer, a J-beta primer mix was included in a second PCR lasting about 7 to 11 cycles. TCRdb redid the calling of the 5' RACE reads with MiXCR, one entry per CDR3 protein. The data show about 560,000 distinct CDR3 sequences, with 25% to 35% seen just once and 3% to 4.5% held by the top ten. CDR1 is MNHEY, CDR2 SVGEGT, per germline. V was pared by 8 bases and J by 8 bases, with 12 bases between. The CDR3 sequence is 12 residues long. Concerning this clonotype itself: Its antigen remains unknown.

This sample also appeared in a second study, on T cells of mothers and their children. That study adds: Study donors consisted of a few healthy Caucasian mothers and their six children. Slightly higher overlap, not significant, was seen in related mother-child pairs than in unrelated pairs.

This sequence joins TRBV6-2 or TRBV6-3 and TRBJ1-4; no reliable D call. This receptor was taken from a boy between 2 and 10 years old in good health. Sample: blood. DNA for the CDR3: TGTGCCAGCGGAAGAACAAGCGAAAAACTGTTTTTT. Encoded protein: CASGRTSEKLFF.